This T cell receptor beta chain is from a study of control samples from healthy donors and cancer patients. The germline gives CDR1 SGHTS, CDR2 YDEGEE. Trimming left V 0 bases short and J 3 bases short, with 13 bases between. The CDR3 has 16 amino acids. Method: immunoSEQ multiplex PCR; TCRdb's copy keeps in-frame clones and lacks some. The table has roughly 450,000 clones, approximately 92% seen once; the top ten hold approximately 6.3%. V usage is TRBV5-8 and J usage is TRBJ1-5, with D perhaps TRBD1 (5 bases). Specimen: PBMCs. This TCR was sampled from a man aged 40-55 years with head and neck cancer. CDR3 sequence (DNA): TGTGCCAGCAGCTTGGGACGGGACGGCCCCAATCAGCCCCAGCATTTT. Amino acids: CASSLGRDGPNQPQHF.